The 5 T cell receptor beta chains given below trace back to one sample, sequenced in a study of vaccination effects on CD4 cells after COVID-19. These TCRs' antigens remain unknown. TCRdb's table, derived via immunoSEQ multiplex PCR, lists solely in-frame clones and lacks some. The sample holds about 73,000 clones, over 65% seen once. Culturing for about 9 days preceded CD4+ T cell isolation. Two doses of BNT162b2 or mRNA-1273 vaccine were administered to participants. The material was CD4+ T cells from PBMCs cultured without peptide, obtained after COVID-19 vaccination. The source of these receptors is a human donor who received a COVID-19 vaccine.

The V and J genes are TRBV7-2 and TRBJ2-7; TRBD2 matches at 9 bases. Germline CDR1 and CDR2: SGHTA and FQGNSA. The CDR3 covers 16 residues. V lost 3 bases to trimming and J lost 7 bases; unmatched junction nucleotides: 13. CDR3 protein: CASSFVSGGRVGEQYV. The CDR3 coding sequence is TGTGCCAGCAGCTTTGTTAGCGGGGGCCGCGTGGGGGAGCAGTACGTC.

This chain links TRBV28 with TRBJ1-2, with no clear D. Per the germline V gene, CDR1 is MDHEN and CDR2 is SYDVKM. Deletions cut 11 bases from V and 7 bases from J, with 14 bases between. The CDR3 spans 11 residues. This chain's CDR3 is CAAHKPGGYTF. CDR3 coding DNA: TGTGCCGCCCACAAACCAGGTGGCTACACCTTC.

CDR3: CASSYSGRAIRETQYF. The CDR3 bases are TGTGCCAGCAGTTACTCTGGCAGGGCTATTAGAGAGACCCAGTACTTC. The V and J genes are TRBV6-5 and TRBJ2-5; a weak D match, TRBD1 (5 bases). Germline CDR1 is MNHEY and CDR2 is SVGAGI. There are 16 residues in the CDR3. Trimming removed 0 bases at V and 4 bases at J, with 15 bases between.

The table lists this clone with a count of one. The rearrangement joins TRBV7-2 to TRBJ2-3, with 8 positions matching TRBD1. The CDR3 extends over 14 amino acids. The V gene end was trimmed by 5 bases and the J gene end by 2 bases; junction bases not matched to a gene: 3. The germline V gene has CDR1 SGHTA and CDR2 FQGNSA. The CDR3 sequence: CASSGQGITDTQYF. CDR3 nucleotides: TGTGCCAGCAGCGGACAGGGCATCACAGATACGCAGTATTTT.

The chain uses TRBV7-2 and TRBJ1-1; D not resolved. Per germline, CDR1 SGHTA and CDR2 FQGNSA. The CDR3 spans 15 residues. V was shortened by 1 base and J by 1 base, with 10 bases between the two germline ends. CDR3 sequence: CASSLEWGRNTEAFF. The CDR3 bases are TGTGCCAGCAGCTTAGAATGGGGAAGGAACACTGAAGCTTTCTTT.